This passage covers 16 T cell receptor beta chains from one sample sequenced in a study of CD8+CD57+ T cells in acquired aplastic anemia. Genomic DNA served as template for TCR beta VDJ and CDR3 profiling. Each CDR3 protein gets one entry after TCRdb re-called the reads with MiXCR. Seen here are tens of thousands of distinct CDR3 sequences, around three quarters observed once, and the top ten hold 20% to 25%. Sample: sorted CD4+, CD8+, or CD8+CD57+ T cells (not recorded which) from PBMCs. The receptor source for this set is a human donor in good health, serving as a control.

The rearrangement links TRBV15 to TRBJ2-7; D is unclear. This CDR3 comprises 16 residues. Germline V gives CDR1 LNHNV, CDR2 YYDKDF (reference sequence). V dropped 0 bases and J dropped 0 bases, with 12 bases sitting between them. The CDR3 sequence is CATSRDTGLSSYEQYF. In nucleotides, the CDR3 is TGTGCCACCAGCAGAGATACCGGGCTCAGCTCCTACGAGCAGTACTTC.

This chain links TRBV15 with TRBJ2-3; D uncertain. V shed 3 bases and J shed 2 bases, with 9 bases lying between them. The CDR3 has 14 amino acids. The V gene's germline CDR1 is LNHNV and CDR2 YYDKDF (reference sequence). In DNA form, the CDR3 reads TGTGCCACCAGCAGCCTAACCGACACAGATACGCAGTATTTT. It codes for CATSSLTDTDTQYF. Supplemented by reference TRBV15 and TRBJ2-3, the full variable domain reads DAMVIQNPRYQVTQFGKPVTLSCSQTLNHNVMYWYQQKSSQAPKLLFHYYDKDFNNEADTPDNFQSRRPNTSFCFLDIRSPGLGDTAMYLCATSSLTDTDTQYFGPGTRLTVL.

The sample holds a few counts of this clonotype. V gene TRBV24-1 combines with J gene TRBJ2-3; 7 bases line up with TRBD2. V shed 5 bases and J 3 bases; nucleotides not matched to a gene: 4. Germline loops: CDR1 KGHDR, CDR2 SFDVKD. The CDR3 runs to 14 residues. The CDR3 DNA is TGTGCCACCAGTGGGGGGGGTGGTACAGATACGCAGTATTTT. Translation: CATSGGGGTDTQYF.

V usage is TRBV20-1 and J usage is TRBJ2-7; 7 bases match TRBD1. CDR1 and CDR2 (germline): DFQATT, SNEGSKA (reference sequence). The CDR3 loop spans 13 amino acids. J gave up 7 bases and V 5 bases, and 11 bases lay outside the gene matches. CDR3 in amino acids: CSAARDSRREQYF. The CDR3 DNA is TGCAGTGCTGCCCGGGACAGTCGTCGGGAGCAGTACTTC.

This clonotype turned up a few times. The chain employs TRBV29-1 and TRBJ2-1; 10 nucleotides align to TRBD2. The V gene's germline CDR1 is SQVTM and CDR2 ANQGSEA. The CDR3 spans 14 residues. With V trimmed by 4 bases and J by 9 bases, 9 bases remained unmatched. DNA for the CDR3: TGCAGCGTTGGGGAAAGCGGGGGGGCCGTTGAGCAGTTCTTC. It translates to CSVGESGGAVEQFF.

This chain links TRBV10-1 with TRBJ2-7, with unresolved D. This CDR3 has 12 residues. The germline gives CDR1 WNHNN, CDR2 SYGVQD (reference sequence). The V end lost 3 bases, the J end lost 3 bases, and 6 bases lay between the germline ends. DNA for the CDR3: TGCGCCAGCAGTGACAAGGGCTACGAGCAGTACTTC. Translating it yields CASSDKGYEQYF.

The chain uses TRBV19 and TRBJ1-2, with a tentative D call TRBD1 (6 bases). Trimming left V 7 bases short and J 6 bases short, with 15 bases between. The CDR3 totals 13 residues. Germline V lookup: CDR1 LNHDA, CDR2 SQIVND (reference sequence). CDR3 region: CASNRRGYHGYTF. The CDR3 coding sequence is TGTGCCAGTAATCGCAGGGGCTACCATGGCTACACCTTC. The full variable domain, its missing parts supplied by reference TRBV19 and TRBJ1-2, is DGGITQSPKYLFRKEGQNVTLSCEQNLNHDAMYWYRQDPGQGLRLIYYSQIVNDFQKGDIAEGYSVSREKKESFPLTVTSAQKNPTAFYLCASNRRGYHGYTFGSGTRLTVV.

CDR3 sequence: CASGQEDTDTEAFF. The CDR3 DNA reads TGTGCCAGCGGACAAGAAGATACGGACACTGAAGCTTTCTTT. V gene TRBV12-3 or TRBV12-4 combines with J gene TRBJ1-1; TRBD1 is a possible D gene (5 bases). The length of the CDR3 is 14 residues. Trimming shortened V by 8 bases and J by 3 bases, and 16 bases separated the two germline ends.

This clonotype was found a few times. The chain links TRBV19 to TRBJ2-3; TRBD1 is a possible D gene (5 bases). This CDR3 contains 11 residues. The V end lost 9 bases, the J end lost 9 bases, and 13 bases lay between the germline ends. Germline V gene sequence: CDR1 LNHDA, CDR2 SQIVND (reference sequence). CDR3 bases: TGTGCCAGCAAAGGGGTGGGCACGCAGTATTTT. It is translated as CASKGVGTQYF. Filled out from reference TRBV19 and TRBJ2-3, the complete variable domain reads DGGITQSPKYLFRKEGQNVTLSCEQNLNHDAMYWYRQDPGQGLRLIYYSQIVNDFQKGDIAEGYSVSREKKESFPLTVTSAQKNPTAFYLCASKGVGTQYFGPGTRLTVL.

The V call is TRBV7-8, the J call TRBJ2-2, with D unresolved. The V end was cut by 2 bases, the J end by 6 bases, with 1 base between. CDR3 length: 11 amino acids. Germline CDR1 reads SGHVS; CDR2 reads FQNEAQ. CDR3 nucleotides: TGTGCCAGCAGCTTATCCGGGGAGCTGTTTTTT. It specifies CASSLSGELFF.

Points on this clonotype: One junction end does not reproduce the germline sequence, and a read error may be involved. The chain combines TRBV19 with TRBJ1-1; 9 positions match TRBD1. The germline gives CDR1 LNHDA, CDR2 SQIVND (reference sequence). This CDR3 comprises 13 residues. CDR3 residues: CASRRDRDTEAFF. CDR3 in DNA: TGTGCTAGTAGGCGGGACAGGGACACTGAAGCTTTCTTT.

The chain uses TRBV29-1 and TRBJ1-2; no clear D. This CDR3 spans 11 amino acids. CDR1 is SQVTM, CDR2 ANQGSEA, per germline. Deletions cut 2 bases from V and 5 bases from J, with 6 bases between. The CDR3 sequence is CSVETGYGYTF. The CDR3 DNA sequence: TGCAGCGTTGAAACGGGATATGGCTACACCTTC.

The sample holds one count of this clonotype. The chain couples TRBV20-1 to TRBJ2-5, with 10 bases that match TRBD2. J was trimmed by 4 bases and V by 6 bases; bases with no gene match: 14. CDR1 and CDR2 (germline): DFQATT, SNEGSKA (reference sequence). CDR3 length: 16 amino acids. CDR3 protein: CSARTSGGAVRETQYF. The DNA for the CDR3 is TGCAGTGCCCGGACGAGCGGGGGGGCAGTCCGAGAGACCCAGTACTTC.

By share, this clonotype counts as medium-sized. The chain joins TRBV20-1 to TRBJ1-1; TRBD1 agrees at 10 bases. The germline V gene has CDR1 DFQATT and CDR2 SNEGSKA (reference sequence). The CDR3 extends over 13 amino acids. V dropped 5 bases and J dropped 3; count of bases not matched to a gene: 3. CDR3 protein: CSAEGTGDTEAFF. CDR3 DNA sequence: TGCAGTGCTGAAGGGACAGGGGACACTGAAGCTTTCTTT.

V gene TRBV25-1 combines with J gene TRBJ2-1; perhaps TRBD2 as D (6 bases). The CDR3 loop spans 13 amino acids. Germline assignment: CDR1 MGHDK and CDR2 SYGVNS. Trimming cost V 3 bases and J 8 bases, with 11 bases left between them. The CDR3, as DNA: TGTGCCAGCAGTGAGTCCAGGGAGGATGAGCAGTTCTTC. Translated, it gives CASSESREDEQFF. The entire variable domain, with the rest obtained from reference TRBV25-1 and TRBJ2-1, is as follows: EADIYQTPRYLVIGTGKKITLECSQTMGHDKMYWYQQDPGMELHLIHYSYGVNSTEKGDLSSESTVSRIRTEHFPLTLESARPSHTSQYLCASSESREDEQFFGPGTRLTVL.

The chain uses TRBV5-1 and TRBJ1-3; 10 bases agree with TRBD1. CDR3 size: 15 residues. The J segment lost 2 bases and the V segment lost 4 bases, leaving 3 bases of the junction unmatched. Germline loops: CDR1 SGHRS, CDR2 YFSETQ. CDR3 sequence: CASSAGTGAGNTIYF. The CDR3 bases are TGCGCCAGCAGCGCCGGGACAGGGGCTGGAAACACCATATATTTT.